This entry lists 21 T cell receptor beta chains sequenced from one sample in a study of identical twins. TCRdb recomputed calls from the 5' RACE reads with MiXCR, one row per CDR3 protein. The sample carries more than 400,000 distinct CDR3 sequences, 15% recorded once. These same data were also listed under a study on yellow fever vaccine responses in identical twins.

The sample taken for sequencing was CD4+ T cells sorted from blood. Receptors originate from a woman aged 18-29 years in good health.

The chain uses TRBV20-1 and TRBJ1-5, with D hard to call. This CDR3 region has 16 residues. Trimming left V 0 bases short and J 0 bases short, with 12 bases between. Germline assignment: CDR1 DFQATT and CDR2 SNEGSKA (reference sequence). The DNA of the CDR3 is TGCAGTGCTAGAGATCCAAGTTTAAATAGCAATCAGCCCCAGCATTTT. Its translation: CSARDPSLNSNQPQHF.

The gene calls are TRBV11-2 and TRBJ2-6; 12 bases map to TRBD2. Germline CDR1 SGHAT, CDR2 FQNNGV. V shed 2 bases, J shed 2 bases, and the junction held 7 bases outside the gene matches. The CDR3 spans 19 residues. As DNA, the CDR3 is TGTGCCAGCAGCTTAACTCTAGCGGGGGGGCCGGCTGGGGCCAACGTCCTGACTTTC. It yields the protein CASSLTLAGGPAGANVLTF.

V gene TRBV28 combines with J gene TRBJ2-7; 12 bases are a match to TRBD2. CDR1 and CDR2 from the germline V gene are MDHEN and SYDVKM. There are 15 residues in the CDR3. The V gene end was trimmed by 11 bases and the J gene end by 5 bases; junction bases not matched to a gene: 13. The CDR3, as DNA: TGTGCCTCCCGGACTAGCGGGATTGTACTCAACGAGCAGTACTTC. Translation gives CASRTSGIVLNEQYF.

J is TRBJ2-1 and V is TRBV5-1; a weak D match, TRBD1 (6 bases). Trimming took 0 bases from V and 6 from J, leaving 16 bases between them. Germline V gene lookup returns CDR1 SGHRS and CDR2 YFSETQ. The CDR3 loop spans 16 amino acids. CDR3 amino acids: CASSLEMWGRGNEQFF. The CDR3, as DNA: TGCGCCAGCAGCTTGGAAATGTGGGGGCGCGGCAATGAGCAGTTCTTC. The whole variable domain, remainder taken from reference TRBV5-1 and TRBJ2-1, is KAGVTQTPRYLIKTRGQQVTLSCSPISGHRSVSWYQQTPGQGLQFLFEYFSETQRNKGNFPGRFSGRQFSNSRSEMNVSTLELGDSALYLCASSLEMWGRGNEQFFGPGTRLTVL.

The genes are TRBV2 and TRBJ2-2; maybe TRBD2 (5 bases). Trimming stripped 6 bases from V and 6 bases from J, with 11 bases between. The germline V gene has CDR1 SNHLY and CDR2 FYNNEI. The CDR3 runs to 13 residues. CDR3 sequence (DNA): TGTGCCAGCAGAGCGGAACAATCCGGGGAGCTGTTTTTT. Translation: CASRAEQSGELFF.

This clonotype was observed many times. The chain employs TRBV15 and TRBJ2-3; D unresolved. The V gene lost 0 bases and the J gene lost 5 bases, with 12 bases spanning the gap. The CDR3 runs 15 residues. The germline CDR1 and CDR2 sequences are LNHNV and YYDKDF (reference sequence). As DNA, the CDR3 is TGTGCCACCAGCAGAGATGAGGTTGTCGGAGATACGCAGTATTTT. Protein product: CATSRDEVVGDTQYF.

This clonotype was observed a handful of times. This chain links TRBV7-9 with TRBJ2-1; TRBD2 matches 9 bases. V was pared by 5 bases and J by 8 bases, with 13 bases of the junction left unmatched. This CDR3 has 16 amino acids. Germline CDR1 is SEHNR and CDR2 is FQNEAQ (reference sequence). CDR3 nucleotides: TGTGCCAGCAGCGCCCGGGGAAGCGGGGGGAAGGATGAGCAGTTCTTC. This gives the protein CASSARGSGGKDEQFF.

This chain links TRBV4-1 with TRBJ2-1; D might be TRBD1 (6 bases). CDR3 size: 14 residues. The germline V gene encodes CDR1 MGHRA and CDR2 YSYEKL. V lost 5 bases to trimming and J lost 9 bases, with 17 bases between them. In DNA form, the CDR3 reads TGCGCCAGCAGCTTCTCCGTACAGGGCGGTGAGCAGTTCTTC. Its translation: CASSFSVQGGEQFF.

The V and J genes are TRBV6-1 and TRBJ2-3; D remains ambiguous. The CDR3 sequence is 14 residues long. Germline CDR1 and CDR2: MNHNS and SASEGT. V lost 2 bases to trimming and J lost 8 bases, with 14 bases between them. CDR3 nucleotide sequence: TGTGCCAGCAGTGAATTGGGATCGAGCCTTACGCAGTATTTT. Amino acids: CASSELGSSLTQYF.

This clonotype was found a few times. The chain recombines TRBV14 with TRBJ2-2; D not resolved. This CDR3 has 13 amino acids. Germline V gives CDR1 SGHDN, CDR2 FVKESK. Trimming cost V 2 bases and J 6 bases, with 7 bases left between them. The CDR3 loop is CASSQSIAGELFF. The CDR3, as DNA: TGTGCCAGCAGCCAAAGTATCGCCGGGGAGCTGTTTTTT.

This chain links TRBV20-1 with TRBJ1-5, with 7 bases that match TRBD1. Unmatched junction bases numbered 1, after V lost 0 bases and J lost 2 bases. The CDR3 covers 14 residues. Germline assignment: CDR1 DFQATT and CDR2 SNEGSKA (reference sequence). CDR3 region: CSARDTGGNQPQHF. CDR3 DNA: TGCAGTGCTAGAGATACAGGGGGCAATCAGCCCCAGCATTTT.

This clonotype was counted between two and nine times. The CDR3 nucleotides are TGCAGTGCTAGAGATGTGGGAGCCCTCGACAATGAGCAGTTCTTC. Translation gives CSARDVGALDNEQFF. This rearrangement joins TRBV20-1 to TRBJ2-1; maybe TRBD2 (5 bases). The CDR3 loop spans 15 amino acids. CDR1 and CDR2 from the germline V gene are DFQATT and SNEGSKA (reference sequence). The V gene lost 0 bases and the J gene lost 5 bases, with 14 bases spanning the gap.

This clonotype showed up just a few times. The rearrangement links TRBV29-1 to TRBJ2-7; D possibly uses TRBD1 or TRBD2 (5 bases each). Germline V gives CDR1 SQVTM, CDR2 ANQGSEA. Trimming cost V 6 bases and J 2 bases, with 14 bases left between them. The CDR3 is made up of 13 amino acids. The CDR3 nucleotides are TGCAGCGTCGAGACACGGGGCACCTACGAGCAGTACTTC. Translating it yields CSVETRGTYEQYF.

V and J are TRBV9 and TRBJ2-4; no clear D gene. The CDR3 has 14 amino acids. Per germline, CDR1 SGDLS and CDR2 YYNGEE. Trimming pared 3 bases from V and 2 bases from J, leaving 9 bases between. The CDR3 region is CASSALGSKNIQYF. The CDR3 nucleotides read TGTGCCAGCAGCGCCCTTGGGTCCAAAAACATTCAGTACTTC. Full variable domain (rest looked up from reference TRBV9 and TRBJ2-4): DSGVTQTPKHLITATGQRVTLRCSPRSGDLSVYWYQQSLDQGLQFLIQYYNGEERAKGNILERFSAQQFPDLHSELNLSSLELGDSALYFCASSALGSKNIQYFGAGTRLSVL.

This chain links TRBV25-1 with TRBJ2-5, with TRBD1 matching over 8 bases. The CDR3 covers 15 residues. Trimming cost V 2 bases and J 4 bases; bases outside gene matches: 6. Germline V lookup: CDR1 MGHDK, CDR2 SYGVNS. DNA of the CDR3: TGTGCCAGCAGTGAAATGGACAGGGTCTTAGAGACCCAGTACTTC. Amino acid sequence: CASSEMDRVLETQYF.

The J gene is TRBJ1-2, the V gene TRBV5-5, with a possible D match to TRBD1 (5 bases). The length of the CDR3 is 13 residues. Trimming took 4 bases from V and 6 from J, leaving 13 bases between them. Germline V gene lookup returns CDR1 SGHKS and CDR2 YYEKEE (reference sequence). The CDR3, as DNA: TGTGCCAGCAGCCCCAAAGGGACGGATGGCTACACCTTC. As protein: CASSPKGTDGYTF.

This clonotype turned up a few times. The CDR3 region has the DNA TGTGCCAGCAGCACAGGGAGCACCGTGGGGTCACCCCTCCACTTT. This sequence encodes CASSTGSTVGSPLHF. The gene calls are TRBV7-9 and TRBJ1-6; a weak D match, TRBD1 (6 bases). CDR1 SEHNR and CDR2 FQNEAQ come from the germline V gene (reference sequence). V shed 5 bases and J shed 10 bases, with 18 bases lying between them. The CDR3 is 15 residues long.

This clonotype was counted a few times. This chain links TRBV28 with TRBJ2-4; the D gene is possibly TRBD2 (5 bases). This CDR3 region has 16 residues. The V gene lost 2 bases and the J gene lost 3 bases, with 14 bases spanning the gap. CDR1 and CDR2 from the germline V gene are MDHEN and SYDVKM. Here the CDR3 DNA reads TGTGCCAGCAGTTTACGGGCAAAGGGAGACAAAAACATTCAGTACTTC. Amino acid sequence: CASSLRAKGDKNIQYF.

The count of this clonotype is one. V gene TRBV5-1 combines with J gene TRBJ2-1; TRBD1 matches 7 bases. The CDR3 has 15 amino acids. Trimming cost V 2 bases and J 4 bases; bases outside gene matches: 6. Germline V gives CDR1 SGHRS, CDR2 YFSETQ. CDR3 residues: CASSLDPTGYNEQFF. The CDR3 nucleotides read TGCGCCAGCAGCTTAGACCCGACAGGGTACAATGAGCAGTTCTTC.

This clonotype appeared many times. V and J are TRBV12-3 or TRBV12-4 and TRBJ2-3; a weak D match, TRBD1 (6 bases). Trimming removed 2 bases from V and 3 bases from J, with 12 bases in between. There are 15 residues in the CDR3. CDR3 sequence: CASSLSGVLTDTQYF. The CDR3 nucleotides read TGTGCCAGCAGTTTATCAGGGGTGTTGACAGATACGCAGTATTTT.

The rearrangement links TRBV24-1 to TRBJ2-1; possibly TRBD2 for D (6 bases). Germline V CDR1 and CDR2: KGHDR, SFDVKD. The length of the CDR3 is 15 residues. V dropped 9 bases and J dropped 4 bases, with 18 bases sitting between them. The CDR3 sequence: CATGGGMRGYNEQFF. DNA for the CDR3: TGTGCCACCGGAGGAGGTATGCGGGGTTACAATGAGCAGTTCTTC.